This T cell receptor beta chain was found in a study of Ad26.COV2.S vaccination and SARS-CoV-2 variants. Turning to the study itself: Ad26.COV2.S shots went into the muscle once or twice, 56 days apart.

Specified treatment: around 19 received Ad26.COV2.S at low or high dose, single or two shots; about 5 received placebo; per-sample allocation not given. Day 63 after the first injection of vaccine or placebo was the sampling time. Whoever gave the sample was an adult aged 18-55 years in Boston. Its platform was an Ad26 vector, and its expressed antigen was Wuhan-strain SARS-CoV-2 spike. Notes on this clone: The antigen is undetermined.

Profiled with immunoSEQ multiplex PCR; TCRdb holds only in-frame clones, not every one. The sample holds approximately 350,000 clones, about nine tenths seen once. CDR1 is GTSNPN and CDR2 is SVGIG in the germline V gene (reference sequence). V was cut by 0 bases and J by 1 base, with 12 bases left in between. This CDR3 contains 15 residues. Study-level findings and limits: Total T cell responses may have been underestimated by the TCR breadth and depth analyses.

This chain connects TRBV30 to TRBJ1-1; D ambiguous. The clonotype originates from a person aged 18-60 years who received the Ad26.COV2.S COVID-19 vaccine or a placebo. This sample comprised peripheral blood, obtained in a trial of Ad26.COV2.S vaccine versus placebo. The CDR3 DNA reads as TGTGCCTGGAGTGTAACCCTCCGGGCGAACACTGAAGCTTTCTTT. Translated, it gives CAWSVTLRANTEAFF.